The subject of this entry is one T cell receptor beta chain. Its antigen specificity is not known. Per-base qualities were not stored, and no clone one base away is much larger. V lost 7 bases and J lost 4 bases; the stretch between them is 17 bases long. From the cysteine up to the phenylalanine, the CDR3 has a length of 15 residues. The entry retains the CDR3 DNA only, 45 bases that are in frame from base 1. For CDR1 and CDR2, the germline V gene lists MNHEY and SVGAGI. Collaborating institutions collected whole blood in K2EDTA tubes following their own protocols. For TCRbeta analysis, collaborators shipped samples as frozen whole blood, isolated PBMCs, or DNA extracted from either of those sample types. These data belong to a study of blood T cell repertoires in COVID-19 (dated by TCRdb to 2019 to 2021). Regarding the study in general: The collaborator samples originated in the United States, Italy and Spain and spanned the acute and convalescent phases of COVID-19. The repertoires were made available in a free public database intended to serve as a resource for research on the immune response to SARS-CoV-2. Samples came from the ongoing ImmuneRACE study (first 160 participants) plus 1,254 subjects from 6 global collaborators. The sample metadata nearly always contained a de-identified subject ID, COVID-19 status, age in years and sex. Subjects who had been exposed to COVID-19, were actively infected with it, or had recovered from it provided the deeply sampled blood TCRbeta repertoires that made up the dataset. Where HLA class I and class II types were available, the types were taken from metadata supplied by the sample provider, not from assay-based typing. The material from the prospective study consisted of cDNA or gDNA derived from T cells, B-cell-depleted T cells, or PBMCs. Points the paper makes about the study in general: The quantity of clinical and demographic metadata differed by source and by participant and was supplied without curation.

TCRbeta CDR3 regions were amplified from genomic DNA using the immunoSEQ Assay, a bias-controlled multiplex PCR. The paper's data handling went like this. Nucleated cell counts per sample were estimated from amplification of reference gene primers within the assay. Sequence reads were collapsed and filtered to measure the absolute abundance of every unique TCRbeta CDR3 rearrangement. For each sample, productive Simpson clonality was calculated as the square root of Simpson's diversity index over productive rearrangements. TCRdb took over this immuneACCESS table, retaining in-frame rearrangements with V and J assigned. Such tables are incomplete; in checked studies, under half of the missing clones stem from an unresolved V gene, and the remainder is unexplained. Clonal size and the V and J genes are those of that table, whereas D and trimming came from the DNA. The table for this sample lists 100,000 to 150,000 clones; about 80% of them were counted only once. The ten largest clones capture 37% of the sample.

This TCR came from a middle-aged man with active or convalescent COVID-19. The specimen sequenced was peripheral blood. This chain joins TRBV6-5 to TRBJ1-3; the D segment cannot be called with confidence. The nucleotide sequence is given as TGTGCCAGCACTAGAGAGGTGGGAGTAGGAAACACCATATATTTT. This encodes CASTREVGVGNTIYF.